This T cell receptor (beta chain) originates from a study of response to subunit inactivated influenza vaccine. Regarding the study as a whole: Seasonal influenza vaccination, on each occasion, was suggested by the authors to recruit few new T cells.

Each CDR3 protein is one row after TCRdb ran MiXCR on the RT-PCR reads. Of 710,000 or so distinct CDR3 sequences listed, about a sixth were seen once; the top ten hold approximately 10%. On this clonotype: Its cognate antigen is unknown.

The V gene lost 1 base and the J gene lost 6 bases, with 13 bases spanning the gap. Germline V gene data show CDR1 as SGHVS and CDR2 as FQNEAQ. The length of the CDR3 is 15 residues. This receptor was obtained from a man over 45 who received an inactivated influenza vaccine. Sequenced here: PBMCs from blood, sampled less than 13 days after vaccination. The rearrangement uses TRBV7-8 and TRBJ1-5; no clear D. The CDR3 DNA reads as TGTGCCAGCAGCTTAGTTCTCGGGTCTTTTCAGCCCCAGCATTTT. This codes for CASSLVLGSFQPQHF.